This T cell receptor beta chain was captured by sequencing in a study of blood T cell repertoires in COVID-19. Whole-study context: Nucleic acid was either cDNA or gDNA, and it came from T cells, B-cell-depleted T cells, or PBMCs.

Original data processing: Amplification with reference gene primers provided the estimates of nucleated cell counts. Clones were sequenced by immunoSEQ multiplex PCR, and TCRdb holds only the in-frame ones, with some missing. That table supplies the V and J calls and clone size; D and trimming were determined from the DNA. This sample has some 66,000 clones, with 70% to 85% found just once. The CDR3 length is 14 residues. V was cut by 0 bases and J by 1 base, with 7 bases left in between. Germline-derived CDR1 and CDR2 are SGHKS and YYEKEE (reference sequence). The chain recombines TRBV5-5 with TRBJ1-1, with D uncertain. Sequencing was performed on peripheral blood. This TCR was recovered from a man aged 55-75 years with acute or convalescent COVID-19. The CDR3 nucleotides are TGTGCCAGCAGCTTGGGAGCACCGAACACTGAAGCTTTCTTT. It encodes CASSLGAPNTEAFF.